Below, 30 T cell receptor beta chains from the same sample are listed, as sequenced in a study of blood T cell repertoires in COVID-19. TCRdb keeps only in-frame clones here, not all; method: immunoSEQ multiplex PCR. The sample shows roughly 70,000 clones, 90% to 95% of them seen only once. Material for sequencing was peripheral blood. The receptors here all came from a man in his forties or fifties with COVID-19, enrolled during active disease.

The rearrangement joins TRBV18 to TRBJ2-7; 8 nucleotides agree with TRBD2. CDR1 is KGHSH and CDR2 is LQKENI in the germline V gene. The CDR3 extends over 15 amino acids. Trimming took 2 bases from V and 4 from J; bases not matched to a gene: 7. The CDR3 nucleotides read TGTGCCAGCTCACCAGGGATTCAGCGGGAGTACGAGCAGTACTTC. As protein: CASSPGIQREYEQYF.

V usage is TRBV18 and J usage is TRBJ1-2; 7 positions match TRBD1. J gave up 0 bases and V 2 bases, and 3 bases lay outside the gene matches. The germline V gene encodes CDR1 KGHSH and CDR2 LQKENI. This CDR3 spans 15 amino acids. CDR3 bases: TGTGCCAGCTCACCAGGGGACAGTACTAACTATGGCTACACCTTC. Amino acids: CASSPGDSTNYGYTF.

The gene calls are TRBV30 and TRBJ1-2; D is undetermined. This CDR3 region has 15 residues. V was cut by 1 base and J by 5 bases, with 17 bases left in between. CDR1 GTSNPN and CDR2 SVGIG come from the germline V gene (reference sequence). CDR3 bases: TGTGCCTGGAGTGAGTTTGGCCGGCAGGTTTATGGCTACACCTTC. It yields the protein CAWSEFGRQVYGYTF.

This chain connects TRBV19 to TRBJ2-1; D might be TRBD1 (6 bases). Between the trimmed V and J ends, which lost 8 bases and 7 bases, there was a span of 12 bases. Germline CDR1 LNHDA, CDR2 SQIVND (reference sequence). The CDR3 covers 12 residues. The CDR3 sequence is CASSFRGNEQFF. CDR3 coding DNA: TGTGCCAGTTCCTTCAGGGGTAATGAGCAGTTCTTC. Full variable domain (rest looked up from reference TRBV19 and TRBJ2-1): DGGITQSPKYLFRKEGQNVTLSCEQNLNHDAMYWYRQDPGQGLRLIYYSQIVNDFQKGDIAEGYSVSREKKESFPLTVTSAQKNPTAFYLCASSFRGNEQFFGPGTRLTVL.

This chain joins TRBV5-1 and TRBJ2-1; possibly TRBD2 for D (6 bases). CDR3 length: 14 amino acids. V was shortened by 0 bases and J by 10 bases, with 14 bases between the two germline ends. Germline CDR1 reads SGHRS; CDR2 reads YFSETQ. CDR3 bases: TGCGCCAGCAGCTTGGTGTTAGCGGAAGAAGAGCAGTTCTTC. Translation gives CASSLVLAEEEQFF.

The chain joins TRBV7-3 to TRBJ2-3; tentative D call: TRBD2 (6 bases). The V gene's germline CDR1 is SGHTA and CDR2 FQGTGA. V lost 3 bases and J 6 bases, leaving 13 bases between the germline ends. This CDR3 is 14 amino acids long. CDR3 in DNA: TGTGCCAGCAGCTTCTCAGCCACTAGCGATACGCAGTATTTT. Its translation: CASSFSATSDTQYF.

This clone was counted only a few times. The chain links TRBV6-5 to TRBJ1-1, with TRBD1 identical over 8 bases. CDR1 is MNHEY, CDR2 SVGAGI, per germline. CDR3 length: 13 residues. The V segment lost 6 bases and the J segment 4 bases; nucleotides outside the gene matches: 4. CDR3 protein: CASRTGVSTEAFF. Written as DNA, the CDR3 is TGTGCCAGCAGGACAGGGGTGAGCACTGAAGCTTTCTTT.

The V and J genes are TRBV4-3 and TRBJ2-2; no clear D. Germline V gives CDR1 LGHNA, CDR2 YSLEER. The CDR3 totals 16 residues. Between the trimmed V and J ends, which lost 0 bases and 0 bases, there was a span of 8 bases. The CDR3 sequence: CASSQEGTANTGELFF. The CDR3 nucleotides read TGCGCCAGCAGCCAAGAAGGAACAGCGAACACCGGGGAGCTGTTTTTT.

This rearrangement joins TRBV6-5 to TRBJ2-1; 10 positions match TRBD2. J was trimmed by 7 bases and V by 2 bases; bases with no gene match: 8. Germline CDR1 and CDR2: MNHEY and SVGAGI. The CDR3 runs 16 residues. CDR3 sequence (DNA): TGTGCCAGCAGTTACCTAGGACTAGCGGCGGGAAATGAGCAGTTCTTC. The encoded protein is CASSYLGLAAGNEQFF.

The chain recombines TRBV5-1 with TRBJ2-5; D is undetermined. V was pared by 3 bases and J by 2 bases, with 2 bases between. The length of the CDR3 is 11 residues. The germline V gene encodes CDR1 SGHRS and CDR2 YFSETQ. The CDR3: CASSSQETQYF. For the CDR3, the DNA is TGCGCCAGCAGCTCACAAGAGACCCAGTACTTC.

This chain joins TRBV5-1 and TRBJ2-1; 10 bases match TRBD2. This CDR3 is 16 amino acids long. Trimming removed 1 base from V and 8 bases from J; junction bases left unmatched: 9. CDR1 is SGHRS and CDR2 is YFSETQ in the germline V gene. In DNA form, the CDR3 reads TGCGCCAGCAGCTTGATAACTAGCGGGATAGGGGATGAGCAGTTCTTC. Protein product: CASSLITSGIGDEQFF.

The CDR3 DNA reads as TGTGCCAGCAGTCGCCGGGAGGTCTCTAGCACAGATACGCAGTATTTT. The encoded protein is CASSRREVSSTDTQYF. This chain joins TRBV25-1 and TRBJ2-3, with 7 bases matching TRBD2. CDR3 length equals 16 residues. Germline CDR1 and CDR2: MGHDK and SYGVNS. V lost 5 bases, J lost 0 bases, and 8 bases stayed unmatched.

This CDR3 is CATDKGKVTDTQYF. CDR3 in DNA: TGTGCCACCGACAAGGGGAAAGTAACAGATACGCAGTATTTT. This chain links TRBV19 with TRBJ2-3, with a weak D call TRBD1 (5 bases). The germline V gene encodes CDR1 LNHDA and CDR2 SQIVND (reference sequence). The CDR3 consists of 14 residues. Trimming stripped 10 bases from V and 3 bases from J, with 17 bases between.

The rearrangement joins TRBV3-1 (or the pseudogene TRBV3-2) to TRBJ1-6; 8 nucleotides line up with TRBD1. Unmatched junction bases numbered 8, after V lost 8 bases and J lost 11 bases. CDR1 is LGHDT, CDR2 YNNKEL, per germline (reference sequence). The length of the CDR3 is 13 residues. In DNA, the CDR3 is TGTGCCAGCTCGGACAGGGAAACAACACCCCTCCACTTT. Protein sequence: CASSDRETTPLHF.

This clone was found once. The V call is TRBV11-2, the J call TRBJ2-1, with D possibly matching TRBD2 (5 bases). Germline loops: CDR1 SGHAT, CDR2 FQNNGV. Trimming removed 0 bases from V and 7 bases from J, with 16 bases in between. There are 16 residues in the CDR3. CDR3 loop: CASSLDQASWGNEQFF. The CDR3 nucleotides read TGTGCCAGCAGCTTAGATCAGGCTAGCTGGGGTAATGAGCAGTTCTTC.

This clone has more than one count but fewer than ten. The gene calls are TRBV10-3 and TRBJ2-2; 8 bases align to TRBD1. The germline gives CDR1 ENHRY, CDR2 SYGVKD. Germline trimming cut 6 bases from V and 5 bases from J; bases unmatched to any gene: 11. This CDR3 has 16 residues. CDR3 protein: CAIRKDRGQGTGELFF. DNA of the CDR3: TGTGCCATCAGAAAAGACAGGGGTCAAGGGACCGGGGAGCTGTTTTTT.

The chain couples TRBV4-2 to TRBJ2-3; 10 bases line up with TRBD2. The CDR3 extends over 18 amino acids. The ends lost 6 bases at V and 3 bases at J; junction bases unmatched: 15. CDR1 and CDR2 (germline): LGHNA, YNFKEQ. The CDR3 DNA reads TGTGCCAGCAGTCCGGGGGGGCTAGCGGGAGATGGTACAGATACGCAGTATTTT. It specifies CASSPGGLAGDGTDTQYF.

The CDR3 DNA follows: TGTGCCAGCAGCCTGAAGGGGTATGAGCAGTTCTTC. It encodes CASSLKGYEQFF. The chain combines TRBV25-1 with TRBJ2-1; TRBD1 might be the D (5 bases). The CDR3 is 12 residues long. CDR1 and CDR2 from the germline V gene are MGHDK and SYGVNS. Trimming took 6 bases from V and 8 from J, leaving 11 bases between them.

CDR3 sequence reads: CASSKGVPTGFNTDTQYF. CDR3 DNA sequence: TGTGCCAGCAGCAAAGGGGTCCCTACAGGGTTTAACACAGATACGCAGTATTTT. The chain combines TRBV21-1 with TRBJ2-3; whether TRBD1, the table's D call, matches the DNA was not checked. TRBV21-1 corresponds to a pseudogene. The CDR3 has 18 amino acids.

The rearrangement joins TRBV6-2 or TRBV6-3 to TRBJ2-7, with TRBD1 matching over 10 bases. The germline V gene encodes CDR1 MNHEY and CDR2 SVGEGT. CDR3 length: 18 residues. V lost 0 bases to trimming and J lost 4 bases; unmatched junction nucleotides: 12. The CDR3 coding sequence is TGTGCCAGCAGTTACTCGTTCGGGACACGGGACAGGGGTTACGAGCAGTACTTC. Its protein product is CASSYSFGTRDRGYEQYF.

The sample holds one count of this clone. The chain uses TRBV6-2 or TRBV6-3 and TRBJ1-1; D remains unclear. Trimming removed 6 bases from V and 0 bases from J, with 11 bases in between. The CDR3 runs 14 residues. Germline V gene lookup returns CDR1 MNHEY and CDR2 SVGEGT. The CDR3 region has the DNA TGTGCCAGCAGCCCTGGTAACATGAACACTGAAGCTTTCTTT. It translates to CASSPGNMNTEAFF.

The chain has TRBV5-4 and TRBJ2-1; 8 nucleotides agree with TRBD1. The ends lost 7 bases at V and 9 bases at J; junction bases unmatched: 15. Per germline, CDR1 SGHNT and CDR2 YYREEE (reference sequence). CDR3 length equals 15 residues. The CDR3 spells CASSFGGQGAGEQFF. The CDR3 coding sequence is TGTGCCAGCTCTTTCGGGGGTCAGGGGGCAGGTGAGCAGTTCTTC.

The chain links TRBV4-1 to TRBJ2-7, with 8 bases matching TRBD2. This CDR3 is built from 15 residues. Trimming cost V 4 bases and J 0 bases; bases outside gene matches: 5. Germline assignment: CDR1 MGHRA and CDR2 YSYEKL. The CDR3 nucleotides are TGCGCCAGCAGCCCCGAGACTAGCGACTCCTACGAGCAGTACGTC. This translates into CASSPETSDSYEQYV.

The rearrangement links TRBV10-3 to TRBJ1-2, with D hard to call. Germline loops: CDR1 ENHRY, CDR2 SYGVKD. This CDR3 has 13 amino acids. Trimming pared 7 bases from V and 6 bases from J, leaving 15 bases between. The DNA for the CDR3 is TGTGCCATCACTGGCGGGGAGACGCATGGCTACACCTTC. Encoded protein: CAITGGETHGYTF.

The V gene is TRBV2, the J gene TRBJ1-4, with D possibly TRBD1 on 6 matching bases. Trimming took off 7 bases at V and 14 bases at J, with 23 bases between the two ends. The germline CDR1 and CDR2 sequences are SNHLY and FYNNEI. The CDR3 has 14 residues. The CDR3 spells CASTRTVQENWLFF. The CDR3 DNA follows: TGTGCCAGCACCCGGACAGTCCAAGAGAATTGGCTGTTTTTT.

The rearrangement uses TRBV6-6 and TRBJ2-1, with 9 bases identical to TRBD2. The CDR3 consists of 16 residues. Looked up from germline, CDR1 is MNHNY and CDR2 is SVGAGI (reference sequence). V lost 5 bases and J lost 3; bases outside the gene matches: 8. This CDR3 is CASSRSSGNSYNEQFF. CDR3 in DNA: TGTGCCAGCAGTCGATCTAGCGGGAACAGCTACAATGAGCAGTTCTTC.

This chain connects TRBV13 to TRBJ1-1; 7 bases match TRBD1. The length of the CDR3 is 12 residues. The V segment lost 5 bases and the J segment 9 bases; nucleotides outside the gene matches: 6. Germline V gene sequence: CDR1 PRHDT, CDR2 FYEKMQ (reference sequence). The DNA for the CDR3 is TGTGCCAGCAGCGTCCAGGGGGTTCAAGCTTTCTTT. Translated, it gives CASSVQGVQAFF.

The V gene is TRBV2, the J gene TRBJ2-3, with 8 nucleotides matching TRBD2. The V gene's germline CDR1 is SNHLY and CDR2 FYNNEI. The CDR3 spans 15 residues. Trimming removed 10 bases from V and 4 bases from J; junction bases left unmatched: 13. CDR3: CATIPRGGPADTQYF. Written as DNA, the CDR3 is TGTGCCACAATACCCCGGGGGGGTCCCGCAGATACGCAGTATTTT.

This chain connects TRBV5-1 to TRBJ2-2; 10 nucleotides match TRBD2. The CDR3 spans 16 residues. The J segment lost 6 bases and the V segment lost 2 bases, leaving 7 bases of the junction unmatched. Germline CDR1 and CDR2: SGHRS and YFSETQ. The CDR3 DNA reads TGCGCCAGCAGCTTCCTTCTAGCGGGAGACCCCGGGGAGCTGTTTTTT. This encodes CASSFLLAGDPGELFF.

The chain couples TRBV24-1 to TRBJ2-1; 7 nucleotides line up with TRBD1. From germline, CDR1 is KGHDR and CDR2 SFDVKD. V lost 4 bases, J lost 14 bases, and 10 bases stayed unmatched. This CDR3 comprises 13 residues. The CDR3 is CATSETGLTGEFF. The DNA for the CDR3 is TGTGCCACCAGTGAGACTGGACTCACAGGGGAGTTCTTC.